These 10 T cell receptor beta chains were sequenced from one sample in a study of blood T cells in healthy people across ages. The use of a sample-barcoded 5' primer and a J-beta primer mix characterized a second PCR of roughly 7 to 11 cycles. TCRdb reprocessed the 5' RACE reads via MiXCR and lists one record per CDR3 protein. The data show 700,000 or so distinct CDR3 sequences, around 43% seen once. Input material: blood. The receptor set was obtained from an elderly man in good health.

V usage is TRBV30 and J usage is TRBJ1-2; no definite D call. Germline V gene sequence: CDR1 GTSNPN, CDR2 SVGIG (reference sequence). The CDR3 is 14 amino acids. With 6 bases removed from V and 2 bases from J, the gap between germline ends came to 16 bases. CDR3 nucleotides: TGTGCCTGTGCCGTCTCGGCAGTCAACTATGGCTACACCTTC. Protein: CACAVSAVNYGYTF.

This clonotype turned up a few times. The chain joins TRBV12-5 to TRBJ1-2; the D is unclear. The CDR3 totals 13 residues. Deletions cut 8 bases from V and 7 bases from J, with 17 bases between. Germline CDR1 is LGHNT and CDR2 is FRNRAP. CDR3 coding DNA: TGTGCTAGTTCTAGGACGCAACTATCTGGCTACACCTTC. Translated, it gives CASSRTQLSGYTF.

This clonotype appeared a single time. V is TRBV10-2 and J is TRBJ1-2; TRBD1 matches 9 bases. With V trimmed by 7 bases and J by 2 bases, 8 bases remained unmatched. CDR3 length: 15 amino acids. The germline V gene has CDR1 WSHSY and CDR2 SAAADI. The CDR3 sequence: CASKYGTGLNYGYTF. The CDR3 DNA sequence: TGCGCCAGCAAATATGGGACAGGGCTGAACTATGGCTACACCTTC.

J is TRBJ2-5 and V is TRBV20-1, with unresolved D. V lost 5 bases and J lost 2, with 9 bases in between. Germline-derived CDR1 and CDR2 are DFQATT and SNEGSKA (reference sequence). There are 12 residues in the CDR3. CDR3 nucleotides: TGCAGTGCTGTCCTAGGTCAAGAGACCCAGTACTTC. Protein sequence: CSAVLGQETQYF.

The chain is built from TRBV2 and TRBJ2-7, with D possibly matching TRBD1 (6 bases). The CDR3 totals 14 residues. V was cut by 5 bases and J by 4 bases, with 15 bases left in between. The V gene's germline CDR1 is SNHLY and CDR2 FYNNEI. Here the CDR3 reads CASSLSRGEYEQYF. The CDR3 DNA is TGTGCCAGCAGTCTCAGCAGGGGCGAATACGAGCAGTACTTC.

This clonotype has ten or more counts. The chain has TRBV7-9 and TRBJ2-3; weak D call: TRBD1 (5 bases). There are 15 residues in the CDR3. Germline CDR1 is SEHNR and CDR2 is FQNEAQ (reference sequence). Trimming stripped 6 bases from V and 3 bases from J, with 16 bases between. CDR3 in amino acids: CASRYRSEVTDTQYF. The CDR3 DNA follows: TGTGCCAGCAGGTACAGGTCTGAGGTAACAGATACGCAGTATTTT.

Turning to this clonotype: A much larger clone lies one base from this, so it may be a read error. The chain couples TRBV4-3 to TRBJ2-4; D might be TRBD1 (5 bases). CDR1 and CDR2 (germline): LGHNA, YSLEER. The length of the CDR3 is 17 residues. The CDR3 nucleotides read TGCGCCAACAGCCAAGAGGCCAGGGCTGTAGCCAAAAACATTCAGTACTTC. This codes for CANSQEARAVAKNIQYF.

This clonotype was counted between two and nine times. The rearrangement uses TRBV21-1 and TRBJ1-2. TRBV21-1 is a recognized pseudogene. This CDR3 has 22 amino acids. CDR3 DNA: TGTGCCAGCAGCCCCACGGGGGGCGAGAATCCAGGGGTGAGGGCCCAAAACTATGGCTACACCTTC. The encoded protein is CASSPTGGENPGVRAQNYGYTF.

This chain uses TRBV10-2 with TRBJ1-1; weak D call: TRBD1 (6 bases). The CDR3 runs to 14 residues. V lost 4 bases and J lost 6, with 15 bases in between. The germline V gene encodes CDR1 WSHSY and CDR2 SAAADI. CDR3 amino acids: CASSGRRDNPEAFF. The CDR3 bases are TGCGCCAGCAGTGGTCGCCGGGACAATCCTGAAGCTTTCTTT.

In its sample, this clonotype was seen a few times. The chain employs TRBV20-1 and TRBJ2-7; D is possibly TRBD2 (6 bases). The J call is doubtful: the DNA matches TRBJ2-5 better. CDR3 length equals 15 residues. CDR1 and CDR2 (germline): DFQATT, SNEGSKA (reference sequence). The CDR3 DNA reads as TGCAGTGCTAGAGTTATAACTAGCAGCCCAGAGACCCAGTACTTC. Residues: CSARVITSSPETQYF.